These 3 T cell receptor beta chains were all obtained from the same sample, sequenced in a study of naive and memory T cell subsets. Amplification of ligated cDNA took four PCR rounds with SP2 and nested alpha and beta constant primers. TCRdb itself ran the 5' RACE reads through MiXCR, one entry per CDR3 protein. The repertoire includes 48,000 or so distinct CDR3 sequences, 4.7% of them detected once, and about 0.8% sits in the top ten. The library had UMIs added by 3' ligation of an oligonucleotide to TCR cDNA. The receptor source for this set is a female donor in good health.

This clonotype was observed at least ten times. The gene calls are TRBV19 and TRBJ2-5; 8 nucleotides align to TRBD2. There are 14 residues in the CDR3. The germline gives CDR1 LNHDA, CDR2 SQIVND (reference sequence). In DNA form, the CDR3 reads TGTGGAGGTCGGGCGGGGGGTAAGGGAGAGACCCAGTACTTC. Its translation is CGGRAGGKGETQYF.

The chain has TRBV20-1 and TRBJ1-6; 8 nucleotides match TRBD1. The CDR3 covers 17 residues. Germline CDR1 reads DFQATT; CDR2 reads SNEGSKA (reference sequence). V lost 0 bases and J lost 8; bases outside the gene matches: 12. CDR3 DNA: TGCAGTGCTAGAGATCTCCTAGGCAGGGGGCAGGATTCACCCCTCCACTTT. Translating gives CSARDLLGRGQDSPLHF.

Many counts were recorded for this clonotype. V is TRBV5-1 and J is TRBJ1-1, with 7 bases lining up with TRBD1. CDR3 length equals 14 residues. The V gene's germline CDR1 is SGHRS and CDR2 YFSETQ. Trimming at V came to 4 bases and at J to 5 bases, leaving 8 bases not matched to a gene. This CDR3 reads CASSEQGLVTEAFF. Written as DNA, the CDR3 is TGCGCCAGCAGCGAACAGGGGCTGGTAACTGAAGCTTTCTTT.